A selection of T cell receptor beta chains follows, all from one sample in a study of response to subunit inactivated influenza vaccine. MiXCR, applied by TCRdb to the RT-PCR reads, yields one record per CDR3 protein. The table records about 700,000 distinct CDR3 sequences, roughly 14% of them present only once. The sample here was PBMCs from blood, taken 11 to 12 days after vaccination. These receptors came from a man aged 50 to 59 who received an inactivated influenza vaccine. CDR3s include the opening cysteine and the closing phenylalanine or tryptophan. A D gene is named only where the DNA matches it firmly. For some rows the clone size is stated as once, few or many, or as a class when expanded; others skip it.

D gene	clone size	J gene	V gene	CDR3 DNA	CDR3 protein
.	many	TRBJ2-2	TRBV6-6	TGTGCCAGCAGTTACTTGGCCGGGGAGCTGTTTTTT	CASSYLAGELFF
.	.	TRBJ1-2	TRBV10-3	TGTGCCAGCCATGGAGGATCAAACTATGGCTACACCTTC	CASHGGSNYGYTF
.	many	TRBJ2-7	TRBV11-2	TGTGCCAGCAGCCCGCGACATTTCTCCGAGCAGTACTTC	CASSPRHFSEQYF
.	few	TRBJ2-1	TRBV6-2/TRBV6-3	TGTGCCAGCAGTCCCTTGGTGCGTAGTGAGCAGTTCTTC	CASSPLVRSEQFF
TRBD1	.	TRBJ1-1	TRBV29-1	TGCAGCGTCGCAGGGGGTCCTGAAGCTTTCTTT	CSVAGGPEAFF
.	few	TRBJ2-1	TRBV29-1	TGCAGCGTTGAAAGGGTGGCGGTATCCTGGGAGCAGTTCTTC	CSVERVAVSWEQFF
.	.	TRBJ2-3	TRBV4-3	TGCGCCAGCAGCCAAGATAGGAAAACAGATACGCAGTATTTT	CASSQDRKTDTQYF
TRBD2	.	TRBJ2-3	TRBV5-1	TGCGCCAGCAGCTTACTAGCGGGGGGACGCCTCGGCGGGAATACGCAGTATTTT	CASSLLAGGRLGGNTQYF
TRBD2	many	TRBJ2-1	TRBV4-3	TGCGCCAGCAGCCAAGAAGGAGCGGGAGGGGACAATGAGCAGTTCTTC	CASSQEGAGGDNEQFF
TRBD2	.	TRBJ2-1	TRBV6-2/TRBV6-3	TGTGCCAGCAGTTATTTTGCGGGAGGGACTCTGTCCTACAATGAGCAGTTCTTC	CASSYFAGGTLSYNEQFF
.	.	TRBJ1-2	TRBV20-1	TGCAGTGCTGGGAAAGGGGCGGATGGCTACACCTTC	CSAGKGADGYTF
.	.	TRBJ2-5	TRBV10-3	TGTGCCATCAGTGAGAGGGTACAAGAGACCCAGTACTTC	CAISERVQETQYF
.	many	TRBJ2-7	TRBV11-2	TGTGCCAGCAGCTTATCAAACGGGCACGAGCAGTACTTC	CASSLSNGHEQYF
.	.	TRBJ2-7	TRBV7-9	TGTGCCAGCAGCCACGACTGGGGCGGGGAGCAGTACTTC	CASSHDWGGEQYF
.	few	TRBJ1-3	TRBV7-2	TGTGCCAGCAGCCGTTCCCGGGAGGCCACCATATATTTT	CASSRSREATIYF
.	.	TRBJ2-7	TRBV6-5	TGTGCCAGCAGTTCCGGAGTAGGGCACCTCTACGAGCAGTACTTC	CASSSGVGHLYEQYF
.	.	TRBJ2-1	TRBV11-3	TGTGCCAGCAGCTTAGATCCCCAAGACTTGAATGAGCAGTTCTTC	CASSLDPQDLNEQFF
TRBD1	.	TRBJ1-2	TRBV29-1	TGCAGCGTTGATCCCTCCGGGACAGACTATGGCTACACCTTC	CSVDPSGTDYGYTF
.	few	TRBJ2-1	TRBV7-9	TGTGCCAGCAGCTTAAACGCAGGGCTTGAGCAGTTCTTC	CASSLNAGLEQFF
.	many	TRBJ1-2	TRBV3-1	TGTGCCAGCAGCCAAGAATTCTCGACCTACACCTTC	CASSQEFSTYTF
TRBD1	.	TRBJ2-1	TRBV5-1	TGCGCCAGCAGCGCTTACCGGGACAGGGGGGTCGATGAGCAGTTCTTC	CASSAYRDRGVDEQFF
.	.	TRBJ2-7	TRBV9	TGTGCCAGCAGCGTAGCCCCTGGGACACCCTACGAGCAGTACTTC	CASSVAPGTPYEQYF
.	few	TRBJ2-7	TRBV4-3	TGCGCCAGCAGCCAAGGTCAGGGGAACGGACGCGAGCAGTACTTC	CASSQGQGNGREQYF
TRBD2	.	TRBJ2-3	TRBV6-5	TGTGCCAGCAGTTTCGCGCTAGCGGGAGGGCGAGATACGCAGTATTTT	CASSFALAGGRDTQYF
TRBD1	.	TRBJ2-2	TRBV5-5	TGTGCCAGCAGCTTCGACAGGGGGCTTGGGAACACCGGGGAGCTGTTTTTT	CASSFDRGLGNTGELFF
.	.	TRBJ2-7	TRBV6-2/TRBV6-3	TGTGCCAGCAGTTACTCTAGGAACAGGCCCACCTACGAGCAGTACTTC	CASSYSRNRPTYEQYF
.	few	TRBJ2-2	TRBV7-8	TGTGCCAGCAGTCAGATTGGCGGTTTAGGGAACACCGGGGAGCTGTTTTTT	CASSQIGGLGNTGELFF
.	.	TRBJ2-3	TRBV24-1	TGTGCCACCAGTGATCCGGGGGCATTGGGACCAGATACGCAGTATTTT	CATSDPGALGPDTQYF
.	.	TRBJ2-7	TRBV4-1	TGCGCCAGCAGCCAACCAAGGGAGGGGGCGAGGGAGCAGTACTTC	CASSQPREGAREQYF
TRBD2	few	TRBJ2-3	TRBV6-1	TGTGCCAGCAAACGTGCGGGGGGGCCAACAGATACGCAGTATTTT	CASKRAGGPTDTQYF
TRBD2	.	TRBJ2-7	TRBV29-1	TGCAGCGTTACTAGCGGATCCTCCTACGAGCAGTACTTC	CSVTSGSSYEQYF
.	.	TRBJ2-7	TRBV28	TGTGCCAGCAGACTTCGCCCACTTAGGGGCTATAACGAGCAGTACTTC	CASRLRPLRGYNEQYF
TRBD1	.	TRBJ2-3	TRBV3-1	TGTGCCAGCAGTCATACAGGGGCAACAGATACGCAGTATTTT	CASSHTGATDTQYF
TRBD1	few	TRBJ1-1	TRBV5-5	TGTGCCAGCTGCTCAGGGGGGTGGACTGAAGCTTTCTTT	CASCSGGWTEAFF
.	.	TRBJ1-3	TRBV7-2	TGTGCCAGCAGCTTATACGGACAGAACTCTGGAAACACCATATATTTT	CASSLYGQNSGNTIYF
TRBD1	.	TRBJ2-1	TRBV5-1	TGCGCCAGCAGCTTGCCCGGGACAGGATACTACAATGAGCAGTTCTTC	CASSLPGTGYYNEQFF
.	.	TRBJ1-3	TRBV7-2	TGTGCCAGCAGCTTAGCGGCCAACTCTGGAAACACCATATATTTT	CASSLAANSGNTIYF
.	.	TRBJ2-2	TRBV20-1	TGCAGTGCGGGTACCGGGGAGCTGTTTTTT	CSAGTGELFF
TRBD1	.	TRBJ2-2	TRBV5-1	TGCGCCAGCAGTCCCGGACAGGCAAACGGGGAGCTGTTTTTT	CASSPGQANGELFF
.	few	TRBJ2-1	TRBV4-1	TGCGCCAGCAGCCAAGTCATGAGGGGGGGCCGATACAATGAGCAGTTCTTC	CASSQVMRGGRYNEQFF
.	.	TRBJ1-6	TRBV14	TGTGCCAGCAGCCAAGACAGGCGCCTCTATAATTCACCCCTCCACTTT	CASSQDRRLYNSPLHF
TRBD1	.	TRBJ2-7	TRBV4-2	TGTGCCAGCAGCCGCCTCCAGGGACAGAACTACGAGCAGTACTTC	CASSRLQGQNYEQYF
TRBD2	.	TRBJ2-3	TRBV20-1	TGCAGTGCTAGAGATCCGGGGGGTGATTCGGCAGATACGCAGTATTTT	CSARDPGGDSADTQYF
.	many	TRBJ2-7	TRBV5-1	TGCGCCAGCAGTGAGACCTTCCCCAACTCCTACGAGCAGTACTTC	CASSETFPNSYEQYF
.	.	TRBJ2-3	TRBV2	TGTGCCAGCAGTCCGACTACCCGCACAGATACGCAGTATTTT	CASSPTTRTDTQYF
TRBD1	few	TRBJ1-5	TRBV30	TGTGCCTGGAGTCGGACAGGGTCGGGCAATCAGCCCCAGCATTTT	CAWSRTGSGNQPQHF
TRBD1	many	TRBJ2-7	TRBV10-3	TGTGCCATCAATGACAGGGGGCACTCCTACGAGCAGTACTTC	CAINDRGHSYEQYF
.	.	TRBJ2-7	TRBV6-1	TGTGCCAGCAGAGACCCAACCCGGAGCTCCTACGAGCAGTACTTC	CASRDPTRSSYEQYF